One sample yielded the 32 T cell receptor beta chains listed below, sequenced in a study of early stage breast cancer tumors. Repertoires were generated with immunoSEQ multiplex PCR, while TCRdb's copy carries only in-frame clones and drops some. Of approximately 33,000 clones listed, 60% to 80% are singletons. Sequenced: blood. The receptors derive from a person aged 40 to 49 with breast cancer.

This clone turned up a few times. The chain uses TRBV7-8 and TRBJ1-2; D remains unclear. The CDR3 runs to 13 residues. Germline V gene data show CDR1 as SGHVS and CDR2 as FQNEAQ. V shed 4 bases and J shed 0 bases, with 6 bases lying between them. The CDR3 region is CASSSDPNYGYTF. Written as DNA, the CDR3 is TGTGCCAGCAGCTCCGATCCTAACTATGGCTACACCTTC.

The rearrangement uses TRBV5-1 and TRBJ2-7, with 7 bases lining up with TRBD1. V was pared by 4 bases and J by 0 bases, with 7 bases of the junction left unmatched. CDR1 and CDR2 from the germline V gene are SGHRS and YFSETQ. This CDR3 is built from 15 residues. CDR3 nucleotides: TGCGCCAGCAGCGACCCGGGACAGAGCTCCTACGAGCAGTACTTC. It yields the protein CASSDPGQSSYEQYF. Drawing the rest from reference TRBV5-1 and TRBJ2-7, the complete variable domain is KAGVTQTPRYLIKTRGQQVTLSCSPISGHRSVSWYQQTPGQGLQFLFEYFSETQRNKGNFPGRFSGRQFSNSRSEMNVSTLELGDSALYLCASSDPGQSSYEQYFGPGTRLTVT.

The chain uses TRBV7-2 and TRBJ2-2, with 10 positions matching TRBD1. J lost 6 bases, V lost 5 bases, and 9 bases had no gene match. The CDR3 has 16 residues. Germline CDR1 and CDR2: SGHTA and FQGNSA. In DNA, the CDR3 is TGTGCCAGCAGCGTTGGGGGACAGGGGTTCGCCGGGGAGCTGTTTTTT. This gives the protein CASSVGGQGFAGELFF. Filled out from reference TRBV7-2 and TRBJ2-2, the complete variable domain reads GAGVSQSPSNKVTEKGKDVELRCDPISGHTALYWYRQSLGQGLEFLIYFQGNSAPDKSGLPSDRFSAERTGGSVSTLTIQRTQQEDSAVYLCASSVGGQGFAGELFFGEGSRLTVL.

The V and J genes are TRBV19 and TRBJ1-4, with TRBD1 identical over 9 bases. CDR3 length equals 15 residues. Losses at the gene ends were 3 bases for V and 8 bases for J; bases not matched to a gene: 7. Germline V gene lookup returns CDR1 LNHDA and CDR2 SQIVND (reference sequence). CDR3 bases: TGTGCCAGTAGTATTCCCGGACAGGGGATCGAAAAACTGTTTTTT. The encoded protein is CASSIPGQGIEKLFF.

V is TRBV4-1 and J is TRBJ2-5, with D maybe TRBD2 (5 bases). V was cut by 4 bases and J by 5 bases, with 11 bases left in between. CDR3 size: 13 residues. In germline, CDR1 is MGHRA, CDR2 YSYEKL. The CDR3 loop reads CASSRLLGETQYF. CDR3 DNA sequence: TGCGCCAGCAGCCGACTACTAGGGGAGACCCAGTACTTC.

This clone was found a few times. The chain uses TRBV19 and TRBJ2-3, with D perhaps TRBD1 (5 bases). V was pared by 3 bases and J by 0 bases, with 13 bases between. The CDR3 has 16 amino acids. The germline gives CDR1 LNHDA, CDR2 SQIVND (reference sequence). CDR3 bases: TGTGCCAGTAGTATTGGACAAGGCTATAGCACAGATACGCAGTATTTT. Residues: CASSIGQGYSTDTQYF.

The chain employs TRBV19 and TRBJ2-7; either TRBD1 or TRBD2 may supply D (5 bases each). Between the trimmed V and J ends, which lost 5 bases and 6 bases, there was a span of 17 bases. The CDR3 runs to 14 residues. The V gene's germline CDR1 is LNHDA and CDR2 SQIVND (reference sequence). CDR3 DNA sequence: TGTGCCAGTAGTTATACAGGAGGATTGGGCGAGCAGTACTTC. It translates to CASSYTGGLGEQYF. Filled out from reference TRBV19 and TRBJ2-7, the complete variable domain reads DGGITQSPKYLFRKEGQNVTLSCEQNLNHDAMYWYRQDPGQGLRLIYYSQIVNDFQKGDIAEGYSVSREKKESFPLTVTSAQKNPTAFYLCASSYTGGLGEQYFGPGTRLTVT.

This clone was detected a few times. The chain's CDR3 is CASSSWSAPEAFF. The DNA of the CDR3 is TGTGCCAGCAGCAGTTGGTCAGCACCAGAAGCTTTCTTT. The chain couples TRBV11-2 to TRBJ1-1; D ambiguous. CDR3 length: 13 residues. Germline V CDR1 and CDR2: SGHAT, FQNNGV. V was clipped by 5 bases and J by 8 bases, with 15 bases between them.

The chain has TRBV10-2 and TRBJ1-2; D is unresolved. CDR1 is WSHSY, CDR2 SAAADI, per germline. The CDR3 has 14 residues. Between the trimmed V and J ends, which lost 0 bases and 6 bases, there was a span of 11 bases. The CDR3 loop is CASSESTFTDGYTF. In nucleotides, the CDR3 is TGCGCCAGCAGTGAGTCGACCTTCACGGATGGCTACACCTTC.

The V gene is TRBV6-1, the J gene TRBJ2-5, with D perhaps matching TRBD2 (6 bases). Germline CDR1 and CDR2: MNHNS and SASEGT. V lost 2 bases and J lost 5, with 18 bases in between. The CDR3 sequence is 16 residues long. The CDR3 nucleotides read TGTGCCAGCAGTGAAAAGGAGGACGGGAGAAGGGAGACCCAGTACTTC. It encodes CASSEKEDGRRETQYF.

The gene calls are TRBV28 and TRBJ2-7; TRBD1 matches 9 bases. The V segment lost 6 bases and the J segment 2 bases; nucleotides outside the gene matches: 5. The CDR3 spans 14 residues. Germline V lookup: CDR1 MDHEN, CDR2 SYDVKM. The CDR3 spells CASSYRGLTYEQYF. CDR3 coding DNA: TGTGCCAGCAGCTACAGGGGGCTTACCTACGAGCAGTACTTC.

V is TRBV19 and J is TRBJ2-1; 7 positions match TRBD2. V lost 7 bases, J lost 5 bases, and 8 bases stayed unmatched. Germline assignment: CDR1 LNHDA and CDR2 SQIVND (reference sequence). The CDR3 has 14 amino acids. CDR3 amino acids: CASNPGRINNEQFF. The DNA of the CDR3 is TGTGCCAGTAATCCCGGGAGGATTAACAATGAGCAGTTCTTC.

This chain links TRBV27 with TRBJ2-5; TRBD2 matches 9 bases. Trimming took 4 bases from V and 3 from J; bases not matched to a gene: 9. Germline values: CDR1 MNHEY, CDR2 SMNVEV (reference sequence). CDR3 length equals 16 residues. The CDR3, as DNA: TGTGCCAGCAGTTCCCTAGCGGGACGGAGGGAAGAGACCCAGTACTTC. Protein: CASSSLAGRREETQYF.

V usage is TRBV19 and J usage is TRBJ2-1; 8 bases fit TRBD1. The CDR3 covers 13 residues. Germline CDR1 LNHDA, CDR2 SQIVND (reference sequence). With V trimmed by 5 bases and J by 9 bases, 6 bases remained unmatched. Written as DNA, the CDR3 is TGTGCCAGTAGTGGACAGGGCTTAATTGAGCAGTTCTTC. This encodes CASSGQGLIEQFF.

The CDR3 nucleotides are TGTGCCAGCAGTGACAGGGGTTGGTACTCCTACGAGCAGTACTTC. Its translation is CASSDRGWYSYEQYF. This rearrangement joins TRBV25-1 to TRBJ2-7, with D perhaps matching TRBD1 (6 bases). Germline CDR1 reads MGHDK; CDR2 reads SYGVNS. The V end lost 3 bases, the J end lost 0 bases, and 12 bases lay between the germline ends. The CDR3 is made up of 15 amino acids.

The CDR3 coding sequence is TGTGCCAGCAGCGTAGATGACAGGTCCAGCTACACCTTC. Its translation is CASSVDDRSSYTF. The rearrangement links TRBV9 to TRBJ1-2; D may be TRBD1 (6 bases). V dropped 0 bases and J dropped 9 bases, with 12 bases sitting between them. CDR3 size: 13 residues. Per germline, CDR1 SGDLS and CDR2 YYNGEE.

V gene TRBV5-6 combines with J gene TRBJ2-1; D gene ambiguous. With 3 bases removed from V and 12 bases from J, the gap between germline ends came to 16 bases. This CDR3 region has 13 residues. Germline V gene sequence: CDR1 SGHDT, CDR2 YYEEEE. The CDR3 coding sequence is TGTGCCAGCAGCTCGATCCTTACAAAGGCGCAGTTCTTC. Protein: CASSSILTKAQFF.

The CDR3 nucleotides read TGCAGCACCCAGGGACAGGGGGGTAAAAATGAGCAGTTCTTC. Its protein is CSTQGQGGKNEQFF. This sequence joins TRBV29-1 and TRBJ2-1, with TRBD1 matching over 11 bases. CDR3 length equals 14 residues. J lost 7 bases, V lost 8 bases, and 10 bases had no gene match. Germline V gene sequence: CDR1 SQVTM, CDR2 ANQGSEA.

The chain uses TRBV10-3 and TRBJ2-7; the match to TRBD2 covers 11 bases. This CDR3 is built from 14 residues. V shed 5 bases, J shed 3 bases, and the junction held 3 bases outside the gene matches. Per the germline V gene, CDR1 is ENHRY and CDR2 is SYGVKD. The CDR3 is CAISMGTSGYEQYF. The CDR3 DNA reads as TGTGCCATCAGTATGGGGACTAGCGGCTACGAGCAGTACTTC.

This rearrangement joins TRBV15 to TRBJ1-3; D uncertain. The V end was cut by 0 bases, the J end by 4 bases, with 4 bases between. This CDR3 is 13 amino acids long. Germline lookup yields CDR1 LNHNV and CDR2 YYDKDF (reference sequence). In DNA form, the CDR3 reads TGTGCCACCAGCAGAGATAAGGGAAACACCATATATTTT. This gives the protein CATSRDKGNTIYF.

V usage is TRBV27 and J usage is TRBJ2-1, with D perhaps TRBD1 (6 bases). V dropped 0 bases and J dropped 4 bases, with 10 bases sitting between them. This CDR3 is built from 15 residues. CDR1 MNHEY and CDR2 SMNVEV come from the germline V gene (reference sequence). CDR3 region: CASSLSGTPYNEQFF. CDR3 sequence (DNA): TGTGCCAGCAGTTTATCCGGGACACCATACAATGAGCAGTTCTTC.

This clone showed up just a few times. The genes are TRBV10-3 and TRBJ2-4; 7 nucleotides line up with TRBD1. The CDR3 consists of 14 residues. Germline-derived CDR1 and CDR2 are ENHRY and SYGVKD. Trimming at V came to 2 bases and at J to 7 bases, leaving 5 bases not matched to a gene. CDR3 sequence: CAISEDWDSNIQYF. The DNA of the CDR3 is TGTGCCATCAGTGAGGACTGGGACAGTAACATTCAGTACTTC.

This CDR3 reads CASSKDRSGETQYF. In nucleotides, the CDR3 is TGTGCCAGCAGTAAGGACAGGTCAGGGGAGACCCAGTACTTC. This chain joins TRBV2 and TRBJ2-5; 7 nucleotides agree with TRBD1. The CDR3 has 14 amino acids. V shed 5 bases, J shed 5 bases, and the junction held 8 bases outside the gene matches. Per germline, CDR1 SNHLY and CDR2 FYNNEI. The entire variable domain, with the rest obtained from reference TRBV2 and TRBJ2-5, is as follows: EPEVTQTPSHQVTQMGQEVILRCVPISNHLYFYWYRQILGQKVEFLVSFYNNEISEKSEIFDDQFSVERPDGSNFTLKIRSTKLEDSAMYFCASSKDRSGETQYFGPGTRLLVL.

This clone was counted a few times. V and J are TRBV7-9 and TRBJ1-1; no clear D gene. This CDR3 has 13 amino acids. The germline V gene encodes CDR1 SEHNR and CDR2 FQNEAQ (reference sequence). V was trimmed by 5 bases and J by 0 bases, leaving 7 bases between them. CDR3 in amino acids: CASSPALNTEAFF. The CDR3 bases are TGTGCCAGCAGCCCTGCCCTGAACACTGAAGCTTTCTTT.

This clone appeared a few times. The chain links TRBV4-2 to TRBJ2-4; D perhaps matches TRBD1 (5 bases). The V gene's germline CDR1 is LGHNA and CDR2 YNFKEQ. The CDR3 has 15 residues. V was clipped by 0 bases and J by 8 bases, with 14 bases between them. CDR3 sequence reads: CASSQDARAEDIQYF. CDR3 nucleotides: TGTGCCAGCAGCCAAGACGCCAGGGCGGAAGACATTCAGTACTTC.

V usage is TRBV13 and J usage is TRBJ2-7; 10 bases are a match to TRBD1. CDR1 and CDR2 (germline): PRHDT, FYEKMQ (reference sequence). The V segment lost 6 bases and the J segment 0 bases; nucleotides outside the gene matches: 5. The CDR3 runs 15 residues. This CDR3 is CASRVWTGGSYEQYF. The CDR3 DNA sequence: TGTGCCAGCAGAGTCTGGACAGGGGGCTCCTACGAGCAGTACTTC.

This clone showed up just once. The identical CDR3 is also encoded by other nucleotide sequences in the sample. This sequence joins TRBV9 and TRBJ1-3; D gene ambiguous. With 0 bases removed from V and 0 bases from J, the gap between germline ends came to 7 bases. In germline, CDR1 is SGDLS, CDR2 YYNGEE. The length of the CDR3 is 15 residues. CDR3 in DNA: TGTGCCAGCAGCGTAGCAGGCCTCTCTGGAAACACCATATATTTT. Protein: CASSVAGLSGNTIYF.

There are a few counts of this clone. The chain employs TRBV5-6 and TRBJ1-2, with D hard to call. The V gene's germline CDR1 is SGHDT and CDR2 YYEEEE. CDR3 length: 14 amino acids. With 6 bases removed from V and 4 bases from J, the gap between germline ends came to 16 bases. The CDR3 reads CASITGGEAYGYTF. DNA of the CDR3: TGTGCCAGCATCACGGGCGGGGAAGCCTATGGCTACACCTTC.

The chain links TRBV7-2 to TRBJ2-1, with 7 bases aligning to TRBD2. CDR3 length equals 15 residues. The ends lost 0 bases at V and 6 bases at J; junction bases unmatched: 5. Germline CDR1 SGHTA, CDR2 FQGNSA. Here the CDR3 DNA reads TGTGCCAGCAGCTTAGCGGCGGGAGTCGTCAATGAGCAGTTCTTC. It codes for CASSLAAGVVNEQFF.

The sample holds one count of this clone. This rearrangement joins TRBV4-1 to TRBJ2-3; 8 bases fit TRBD1. The V and J ends lost 4 bases and 1 base, in that order; junction bases with no gene match: 4. CDR3 size: 15 residues. Germline loops: CDR1 MGHRA, CDR2 YSYEKL. The chain's CDR3 is CASSRSGQGTDTQYF. In DNA form, the CDR3 reads TGCGCCAGCAGCCGATCGGGACAGGGCACAGATACGCAGTATTTT.

The V call is TRBV6-1, the J call TRBJ1-5; 8 positions agree with TRBD1. Per the germline V gene, CDR1 is MNHNS and CDR2 is SASEGT. The length of the CDR3 is 14 residues. V shed 7 bases, J shed 3 bases, and the junction held 5 bases outside the gene matches. The CDR3 DNA reads TGTGCCAGCACGCTCCAGGGGGCCAATCAGCCCCAGCATTTT. Its translation is CASTLQGANQPQHF.

The chain has TRBV19 and TRBJ1-1, with D possibly TRBD1 on 5 matching bases. The germline CDR1 and CDR2 sequences are LNHDA and SQIVND (reference sequence). This CDR3 is 13 amino acids long. The V and J ends lost 2 bases and 8 bases respectively, with 12 bases between them. CDR3 nucleotide sequence: TGTGCCAGTAGTATATACGGGACTTTGGAAGCTTTCTTT. Translated, it gives CASSIYGTLEAFF.